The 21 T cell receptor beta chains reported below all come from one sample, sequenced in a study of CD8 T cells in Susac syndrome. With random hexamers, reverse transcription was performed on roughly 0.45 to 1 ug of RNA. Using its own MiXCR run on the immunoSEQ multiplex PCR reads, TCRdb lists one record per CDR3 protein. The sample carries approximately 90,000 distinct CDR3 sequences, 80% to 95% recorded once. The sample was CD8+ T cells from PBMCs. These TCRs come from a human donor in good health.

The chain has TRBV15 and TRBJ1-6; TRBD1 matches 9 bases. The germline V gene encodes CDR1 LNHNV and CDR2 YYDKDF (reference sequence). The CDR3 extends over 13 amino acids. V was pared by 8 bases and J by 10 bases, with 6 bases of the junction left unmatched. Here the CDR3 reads CATRGQGESPLHF. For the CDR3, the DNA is TGTGCCACCCGGGGACAGGGAGAGTCACCCCTCCACTTT.

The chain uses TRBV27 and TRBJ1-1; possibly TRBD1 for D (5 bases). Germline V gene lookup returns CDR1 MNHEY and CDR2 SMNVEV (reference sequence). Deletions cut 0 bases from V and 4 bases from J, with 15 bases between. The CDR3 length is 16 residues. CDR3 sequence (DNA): TGTGCCAGCAGTTTATCTTACCCCCCGGGGACCACTGAAGCTTTCTTT. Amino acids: CASSLSYPPGTTEAFF.

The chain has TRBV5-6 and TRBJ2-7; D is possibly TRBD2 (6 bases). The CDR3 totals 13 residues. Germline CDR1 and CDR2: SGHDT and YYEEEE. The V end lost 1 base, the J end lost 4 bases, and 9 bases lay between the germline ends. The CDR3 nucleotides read TGTGCCAGCAGCTTGTTAGCGGAATACGAGCAGTACTTC. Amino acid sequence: CASSLLAEYEQYF.

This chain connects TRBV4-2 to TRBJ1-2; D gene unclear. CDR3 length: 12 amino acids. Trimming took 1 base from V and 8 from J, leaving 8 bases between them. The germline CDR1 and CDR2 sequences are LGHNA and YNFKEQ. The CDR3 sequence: CASSQGVRGYTF. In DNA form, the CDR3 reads TGTGCCAGCAGCCAAGGCGTTCGGGGCTACACCTTC.

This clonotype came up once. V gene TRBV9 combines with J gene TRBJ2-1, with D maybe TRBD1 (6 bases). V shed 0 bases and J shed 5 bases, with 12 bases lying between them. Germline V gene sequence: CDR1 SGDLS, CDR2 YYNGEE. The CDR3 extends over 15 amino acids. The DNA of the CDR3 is TGTGCCAGCAGCGTAGGGCCGGGACAAAACAATGAGCAGTTCTTC. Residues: CASSVGPGQNNEQFF.

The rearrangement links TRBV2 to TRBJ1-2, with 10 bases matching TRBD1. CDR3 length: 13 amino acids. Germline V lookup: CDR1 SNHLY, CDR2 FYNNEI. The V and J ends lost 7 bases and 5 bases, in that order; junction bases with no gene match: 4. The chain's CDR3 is CASKQGQGYGYTF. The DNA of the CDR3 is TGTGCCAGCAAGCAGGGACAGGGGTATGGCTACACCTTC.

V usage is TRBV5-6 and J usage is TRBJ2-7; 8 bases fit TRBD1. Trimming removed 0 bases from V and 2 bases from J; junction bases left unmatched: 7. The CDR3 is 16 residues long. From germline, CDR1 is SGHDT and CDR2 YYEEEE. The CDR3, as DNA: TGTGCCAGCAGCTTGGAGGCAGGGGGCTCGACCTACGAGCAGTACTTC. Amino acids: CASSLEAGGSTYEQYF.

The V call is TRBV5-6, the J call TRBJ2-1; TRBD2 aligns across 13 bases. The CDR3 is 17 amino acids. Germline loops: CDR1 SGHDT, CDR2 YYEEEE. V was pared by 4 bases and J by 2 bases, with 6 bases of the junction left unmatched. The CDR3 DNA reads TGTGCCAGCAGCAAATACGGACTAGCGGGGGCCTACAATGAGCAGTTCTTC. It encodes CASSKYGLAGAYNEQFF.

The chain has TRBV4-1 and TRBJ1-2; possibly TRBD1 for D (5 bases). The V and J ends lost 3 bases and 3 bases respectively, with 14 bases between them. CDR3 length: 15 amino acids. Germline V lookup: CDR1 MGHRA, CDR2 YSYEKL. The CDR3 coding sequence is TGCGCCAGCAGCCAGAATTCGGGGGGATACTATGGCTACACCTTC. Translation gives CASSQNSGGYYGYTF.

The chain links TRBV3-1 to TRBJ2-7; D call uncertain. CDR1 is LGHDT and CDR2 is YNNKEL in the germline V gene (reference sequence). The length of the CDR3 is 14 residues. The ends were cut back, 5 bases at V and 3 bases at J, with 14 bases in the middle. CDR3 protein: CASSYYDKIYEQYF. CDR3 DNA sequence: TGTGCCAGCAGCTATTACGACAAGATCTACGAGCAGTACTTC.

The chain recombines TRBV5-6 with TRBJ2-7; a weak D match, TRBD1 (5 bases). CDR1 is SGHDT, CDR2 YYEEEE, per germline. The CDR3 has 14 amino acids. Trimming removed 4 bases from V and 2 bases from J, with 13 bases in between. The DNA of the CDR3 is TGTGCCAGCAGCCTTGGGGCCTCGACCTACGAGCAGTACTTC. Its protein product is CASSLGASTYEQYF.

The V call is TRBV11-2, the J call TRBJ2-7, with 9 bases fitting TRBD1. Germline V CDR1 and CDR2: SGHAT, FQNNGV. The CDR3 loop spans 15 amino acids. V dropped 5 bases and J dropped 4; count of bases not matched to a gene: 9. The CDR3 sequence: CASSIGQGRGYEQYF. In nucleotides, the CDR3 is TGTGCCAGCAGCATCGGACAGGGGAGAGGATACGAGCAGTACTTC.

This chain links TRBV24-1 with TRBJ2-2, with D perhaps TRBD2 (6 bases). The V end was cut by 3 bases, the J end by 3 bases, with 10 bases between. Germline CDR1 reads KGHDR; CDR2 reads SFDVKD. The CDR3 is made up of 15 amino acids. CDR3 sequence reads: CATSDPRRDTGELFF. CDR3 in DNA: TGTGCCACCAGTGATCCCCGGAGGGACACCGGGGAGCTGTTTTTT.

DNA of the CDR3: TGCGCCAGCAGCCAAGGTCAGGCCTACGAGCAGTACTTC. Its translation: CASSQGQAYEQYF. The chain couples TRBV4-1 to TRBJ2-7; the D is unclear. V was clipped by 1 base and J by 2 bases, with 6 bases between them. Germline V CDR1 and CDR2: MGHRA, YSYEKL. The CDR3 contains 13 residues.

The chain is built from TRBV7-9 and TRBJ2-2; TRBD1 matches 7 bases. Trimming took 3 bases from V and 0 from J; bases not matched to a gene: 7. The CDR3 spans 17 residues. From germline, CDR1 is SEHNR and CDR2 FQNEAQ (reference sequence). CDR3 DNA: TGTGCCAGCAGCTTCCCGGGACAGACGGCGAACACCGGGGAGCTGTTTTTT. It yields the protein CASSFPGQTANTGELFF.

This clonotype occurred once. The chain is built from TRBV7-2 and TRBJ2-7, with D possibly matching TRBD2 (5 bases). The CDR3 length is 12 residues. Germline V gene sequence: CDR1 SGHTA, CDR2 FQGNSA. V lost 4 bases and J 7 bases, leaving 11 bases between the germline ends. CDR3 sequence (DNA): TGTGCCAGCAGCTCGACTCGGGATGAGCAGTACTTC. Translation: CASSSTRDEQYF.

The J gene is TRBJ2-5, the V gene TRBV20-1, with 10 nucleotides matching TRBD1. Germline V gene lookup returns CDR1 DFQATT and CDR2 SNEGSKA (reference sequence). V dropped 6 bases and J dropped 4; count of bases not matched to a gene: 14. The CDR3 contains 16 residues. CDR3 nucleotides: TGCAGTGCCGTCGCGTATGGGACAGGGGATGGAGAGACCCAGTACTTC. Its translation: CSAVAYGTGDGETQYF.

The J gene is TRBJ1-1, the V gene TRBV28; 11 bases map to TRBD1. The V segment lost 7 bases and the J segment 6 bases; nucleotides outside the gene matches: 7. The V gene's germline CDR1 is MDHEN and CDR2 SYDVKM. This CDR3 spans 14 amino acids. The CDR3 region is CASTWGTGGSEAFF. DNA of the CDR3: TGTGCCAGCACCTGGGGGACAGGGGGTTCTGAAGCTTTCTTT. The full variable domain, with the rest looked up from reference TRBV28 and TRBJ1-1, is DVKVTQSSRYLVKRTGEKVFLECVQDMDHENMFWYRQDPGLGLRLIYFSYDVKMKEKGDIPEGYSVSREKKERFSLILESASTNQTSMYLCASTWGTGGSEAFFGQGTRLTVV.

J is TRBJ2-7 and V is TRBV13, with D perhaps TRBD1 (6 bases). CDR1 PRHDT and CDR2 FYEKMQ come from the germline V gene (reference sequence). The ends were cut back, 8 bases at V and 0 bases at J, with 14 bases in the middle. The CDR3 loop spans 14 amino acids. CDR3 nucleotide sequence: TGTGCCAGCCGGCAGGGGATAGACTCCTACGAGCAGTACTTC. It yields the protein CASRQGIDSYEQYF.

The CDR3 region is CASSPAGQGGAYNEQFF. Written as DNA, the CDR3 is TGTGCCAGCAGCCCAGCGGGTCAGGGGGGCGCCTACAATGAGCAGTTCTTC. The J gene is TRBJ2-1, the V gene TRBV14; perhaps TRBD1 as D (7 bases). This CDR3 spans 17 amino acids. V was cut by 4 bases and J by 2 bases, with 18 bases left in between. CDR1 and CDR2 from the germline V gene are SGHDN and FVKESK.

In DNA, the CDR3 is TGTGCCAGCAGCGGACGATTTGCTCGGGAGACCCAGTACTTC. Translating gives CASSGRFARETQYF. The chain uses TRBV7-3 and TRBJ2-5; D not resolved. The CDR3 length is 14 residues. CDR1 and CDR2 (germline): SGHTA, FQGTGA. Trimming took off 5 bases at V and 5 bases at J, with 15 bases between the two ends.